This T cell receptor beta chain was obtained from a study of graft-versus-host responses after intestinal transplantation. Study at large: Anti-thymocyte globulin served as induction for all recipients, who then took tacrolimus and steroids for roughly 3 years.

Study outcomes and limitations: GvH clones appeared in recipient marrow, some first in ileum or blood.

Sequencing was performed with immunoSEQ multiplex PCR; in TCRdb, only in-frame clones are kept and a portion is missing. The sample has around 13,000 clones; over 30% are singletons. Each mixed lymphocyte reaction held about 200,000 CFSE-labeled responders and about 200,000 irradiated violet-dye-labeled stimulators. Sorting was performed after the reaction on proliferating CFSE-low CD3+CD4+ and CD3+CD8+ responders. This TCR came from a human patient who received an intestinal transplant. The sequenced sample was alloreactive CD4+ T cells from a mixed lymphocyte reaction culture, obtained before intestinal transplant. The subset denotes: CFSE-low proliferating T cells sorted from approximately 6-day pre-transplant mixed lymphocyte reaction (GvH or HvG direction).

The CDR3 coding sequence is TGTGCCAGCAGCTTGGCAGCCGAAGCGATCCGGACAGTTGGAAAACTGTTTTTT. This encodes CASSLAAEAIRTVGKLFF. The rearrangement joins TRBV5-5 to TRBJ1-4, with D maybe TRBD1 (6 bases). The V gene lost 0 bases and the J gene lost 10 bases, with 25 bases spanning the gap. The CDR3 length is 18 residues. Germline values: CDR1 SGHKS, CDR2 YYEKEE (reference sequence).